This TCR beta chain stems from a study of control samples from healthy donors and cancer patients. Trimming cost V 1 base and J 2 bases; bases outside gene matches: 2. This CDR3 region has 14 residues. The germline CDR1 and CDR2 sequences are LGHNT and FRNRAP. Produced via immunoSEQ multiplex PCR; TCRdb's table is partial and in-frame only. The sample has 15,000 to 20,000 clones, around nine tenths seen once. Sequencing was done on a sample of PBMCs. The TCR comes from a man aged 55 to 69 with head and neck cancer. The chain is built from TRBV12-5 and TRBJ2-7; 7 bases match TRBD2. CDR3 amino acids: CASGLAAGAYEQYF. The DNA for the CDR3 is TGTGCTAGTGGTTTGGCCGCGGGAGCCTACGAGCAGTACTTC.